This T cell receptor (beta chain) was retrieved from a study of control samples from healthy donors and cancer patients. As concerns this clone: The sample contains more than one DNA sequence encoding this CDR3.

Measured with immunoSEQ multiplex PCR; TCRdb has only the in-frame clones, and not every one. The table includes 400,000 to 450,000 clones, 75% to 95% detected once. CDR3 size: 13 residues. With 0 bases removed from V and 3 bases from J, the gap between germline ends came to 8 bases. The germline gives CDR1 SQVTM, CDR2 ANQGSEA. The rearrangement links TRBV29-1 to TRBJ2-5; D may correspond to TRBD1 or TRBD2 (6 bases each). This receptor was obtained from a man aged 35 to 55 with head and neck cancer. Source material: PBMCs. This CDR3 reads CSVEEGGEETQYF. As DNA, the CDR3 is TGCAGCGTTGAAGAGGGGGGCGAAGAGACCCAGTACTTC.